Listed here is a single TCR beta chain. Its cognate antigen has yet to be identified. No per-base quality is available; no much larger clone lies one base away. The study evaluated CTLA-4 blockade (ipilimumab) given together with focal radiation therapy in patients who had chemo-refractory metastatic non-small-cell lung cancer. This specimen belongs to a study of radiotherapy plus CTLA-4 blockade in lung cancer (dated by TCRdb to the late 2010s). In the study overall: Among enrolled patients, approximately 19% had an objective response and 25% to 35% reached disease control. What the research found in general, with its limitations: TCR clones derived from tumors expanded in peripheral blood after treatment with radiotherapy and ipilimumab. The strongest predictors of response were reported to be early dynamic shifts in blood T cell clones along with a rise in serum interferon-beta following radiation.

The CDR3 numbers 13 residues from cysteine through phenylalanine. CDR3 DNA only is kept here, 39 bases in frame from base 1. V sheds 4 bases and J sheds 5 bases, leaving 9 bases between their ends. Looking up the germline V gene yields CDR1 MNHNS and CDR2 SASEGT. Library prep was done by the immunoSEQ multiplex PCR assay. The clones in this table, taken by TCRdb from immuneACCESS, are in-frame only. Not every clone is retained; where verified, under half of the shortfall comes from an unresolved V gene, and the cause of the rest is unknown. The sample includes some 80,000 clones, with about 80% observed a single time. About 0.79% of the sample belongs to the ten largest clones.

The chain is assembled from TRBV6-1 and TRBJ1-5; the D segment cannot be called with confidence. This clonotype originated in a human donor with non-small cell lung cancer who had stable disease on radiotherapy plus ipilimumab. Here the sequenced sample was peripheral blood, taken from a patient treated with radiotherapy plus ipilimumab. The CDR3 protein sequence reads: CASSAGQYQPQHF. The base sequence is TGTGCCAGCAGTGCTGGGCAGTATCAGCCCCAGCATTTT.